The 6 T cell receptor beta chains in this list originate from one sample, sequenced in a study of blood T cell repertoires in COVID-19. TCRdb keeps only in-frame clones here, not all; method: immunoSEQ multiplex PCR. This sample has 150,000 to 200,000 clones, with 88% found just once. The sequenced material came from PBMCs or T cells enriched from blood (not recorded which). The receptors derive from a woman aged 18-29 years who had recovered from COVID-19.

The J gene is TRBJ1-2, the V gene TRBV19; D may be TRBD1 (6 bases). This CDR3 region has 15 residues. CDR1 LNHDA and CDR2 SQIVND come from the germline V gene (reference sequence). Trimming cost V 3 bases and J 4 bases, with 15 bases left between them. The CDR3 nucleotides are TGTGCCAGTAGTATGCCCTGGACAGAGGCCTATGGCTACACCTTC. Protein product: CASSMPWTEAYGYTF.

The rearrangement links TRBV7-2 to TRBJ1-1; perhaps TRBD1 as D (5 bases). The germline V and J ends were trimmed by 0 bases and 1 base, with 15 bases remaining between them. The CDR3 length is 17 residues. CDR1 SGHTA and CDR2 FQGNSA come from the germline V gene. CDR3 bases: TGTGCCAGCAGCTTAGCGCCCGGGACTGGGACGAACACTGAAGCTTTCTTT. Protein product: CASSLAPGTGTNTEAFF. The full variable domain, with the rest looked up from reference TRBV7-2 and TRBJ1-1, is GAGVSQSPSNKVTEKGKDVELRCDPISGHTALYWYRQSLGQGLEFLIYFQGNSAPDKSGLPSDRFSAERTGGSVSTLTIQRTQQEDSAVYLCASSLAPGTGTNTEAFFGQGTRLTVV.

V gene TRBV7-3 combines with J gene TRBJ2-2; TRBD2 agrees at 10 bases. Unmatched junction bases numbered 10, after V lost 2 bases and J lost 4 bases. This CDR3 has 18 residues. The germline CDR1 and CDR2 sequences are SGHTA and FQGTGA. CDR3 sequence reads: CASSLFSGTSVTTGELFF. As DNA, the CDR3 is TGTGCCAGCAGCTTATTCTCCGGGACTAGCGTTACCACCGGGGAGCTGTTTTTT.

This chain uses TRBV19 with TRBJ1-2; D ambiguous. This CDR3 region has 13 residues. The ends were cut back, 5 bases at V and 4 bases at J, with 11 bases in the middle. Germline V gene sequence: CDR1 LNHDA, CDR2 SQIVND (reference sequence). CDR3 sequence reads: CASSLGRVYGYTF. In DNA, the CDR3 is TGTGCCAGTAGTTTGGGCCGCGTCTATGGCTACACCTTC.

The chain links TRBV28 to TRBJ1-2; 9 nucleotides match TRBD1. The CDR3 extends over 15 amino acids. Germline assignment: CDR1 MDHEN and CDR2 SYDVKM. V shed 6 bases and J 4 bases; nucleotides not matched to a gene: 9. Written as DNA, the CDR3 is TGTGCCAGCAGGATACAGGGGGCAAAGGGCTATGGCTACACCTTC. It encodes CASRIQGAKGYGYTF.

The chain has TRBV12-5 and TRBJ1-1, with a tentative D call TRBD1 (5 bases). The CDR3 contains 14 residues. Trimming removed 7 bases from V and 4 bases from J, with 16 bases in between. CDR1 is LGHNT and CDR2 is FRNRAP in the germline V gene. DNA for the CDR3: TGTGCTAGTGCCACGGGGGAGGGAGGCACTGAAGCTTTCTTT. Its translation is CASATGEGGTEAFF.